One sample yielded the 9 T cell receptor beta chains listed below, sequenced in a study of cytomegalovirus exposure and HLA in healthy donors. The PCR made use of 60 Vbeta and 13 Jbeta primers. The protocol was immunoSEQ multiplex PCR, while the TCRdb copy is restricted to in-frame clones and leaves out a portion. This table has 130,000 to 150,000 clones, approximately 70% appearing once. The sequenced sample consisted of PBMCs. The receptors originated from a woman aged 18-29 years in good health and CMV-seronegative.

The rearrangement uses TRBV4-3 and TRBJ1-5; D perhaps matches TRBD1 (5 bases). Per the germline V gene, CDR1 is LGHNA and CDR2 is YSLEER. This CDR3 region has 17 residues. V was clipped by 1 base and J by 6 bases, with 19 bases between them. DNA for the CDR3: TGCGCCAGCAGCCAAGGGTCCGGCAGGGAGGGCAGTCAGCCCCAGCATTTT. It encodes CASSQGSGREGSQPQHF.

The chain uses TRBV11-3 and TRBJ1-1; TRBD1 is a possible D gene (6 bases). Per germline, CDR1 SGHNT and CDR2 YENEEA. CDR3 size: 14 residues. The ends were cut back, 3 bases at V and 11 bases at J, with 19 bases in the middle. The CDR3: CASSFSRGGSVAFF. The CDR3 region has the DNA TGTGCCAGCAGCTTCTCCAGGGGTGGAAGTGTGGCTTTCTTT.

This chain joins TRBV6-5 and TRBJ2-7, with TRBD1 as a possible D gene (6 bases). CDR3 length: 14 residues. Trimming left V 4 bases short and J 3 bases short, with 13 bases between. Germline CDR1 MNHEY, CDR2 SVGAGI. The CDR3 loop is CASSSSQGNYEQYF. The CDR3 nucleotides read TGTGCCAGCAGTTCATCACAGGGAAACTACGAGCAGTACTTC.

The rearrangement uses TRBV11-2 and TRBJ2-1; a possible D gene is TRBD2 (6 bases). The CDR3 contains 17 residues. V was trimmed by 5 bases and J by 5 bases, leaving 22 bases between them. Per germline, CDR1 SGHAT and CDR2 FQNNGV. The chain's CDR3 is CASSLRVRGLGHNEQFF. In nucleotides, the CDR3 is TGTGCCAGCAGCCTCCGAGTACGGGGGTTAGGGCACAATGAGCAGTTCTTC.

The CDR3 here is CASSADLFGANVLTF. The CDR3 DNA sequence: TGTGCCAGCAGCGCCGACTTGTTTGGGGCCAACGTCCTGACTTTC. J is TRBJ2-6 and V is TRBV9; no definite D call. This CDR3 has 15 residues. V was pared by 3 bases and J by 3 bases, with 10 bases between. CDR1 is SGDLS and CDR2 is YYNGEE in the germline V gene.

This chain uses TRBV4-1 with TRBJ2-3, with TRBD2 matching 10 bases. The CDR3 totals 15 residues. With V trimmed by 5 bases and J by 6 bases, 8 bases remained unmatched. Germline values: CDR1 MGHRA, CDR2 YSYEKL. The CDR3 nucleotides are TGCGCCAGCAGCGTAAGAGCGGGGGGGCCCGATACGCAGTATTTT. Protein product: CASSVRAGGPDTQYF.

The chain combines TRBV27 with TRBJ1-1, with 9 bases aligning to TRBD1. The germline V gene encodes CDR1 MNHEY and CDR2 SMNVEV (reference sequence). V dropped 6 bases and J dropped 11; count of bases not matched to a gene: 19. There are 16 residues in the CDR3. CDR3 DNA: TGTGCCAGCAGCATCAACAGGGGGCGAGGATTCCGTGGGGCTTTCTTT. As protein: CASSINRGRGFRGAFF.

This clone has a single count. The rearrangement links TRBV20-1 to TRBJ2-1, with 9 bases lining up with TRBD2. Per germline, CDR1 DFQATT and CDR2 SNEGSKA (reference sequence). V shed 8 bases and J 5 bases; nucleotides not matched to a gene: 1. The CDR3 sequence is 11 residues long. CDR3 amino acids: CSSGGNNEQFF. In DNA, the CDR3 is TGCAGTAGCGGGGGGAACAATGAGCAGTTCTTC.

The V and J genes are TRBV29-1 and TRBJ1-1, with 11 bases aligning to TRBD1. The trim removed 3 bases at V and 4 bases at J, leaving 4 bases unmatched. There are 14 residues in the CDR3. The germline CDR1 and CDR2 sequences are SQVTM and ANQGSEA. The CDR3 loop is CSVEGTGGPTEAFF. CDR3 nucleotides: TGCAGCGTTGAGGGGACAGGGGGACCCACTGAAGCTTTCTTT.